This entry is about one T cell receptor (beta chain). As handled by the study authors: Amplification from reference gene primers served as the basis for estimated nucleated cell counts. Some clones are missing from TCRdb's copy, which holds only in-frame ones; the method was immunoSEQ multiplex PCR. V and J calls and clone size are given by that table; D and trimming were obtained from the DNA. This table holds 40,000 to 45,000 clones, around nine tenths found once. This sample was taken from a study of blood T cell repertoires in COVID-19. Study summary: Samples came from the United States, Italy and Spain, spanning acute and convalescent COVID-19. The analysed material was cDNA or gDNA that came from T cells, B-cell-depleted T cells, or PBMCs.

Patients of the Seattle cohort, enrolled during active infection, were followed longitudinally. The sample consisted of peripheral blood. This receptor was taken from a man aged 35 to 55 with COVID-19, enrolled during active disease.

CDR3 loop: CASTPNWAGGSTDTQYF. The CDR3 DNA follows: TGTGCCAGCACTCCGAATTGGGCGGGGGGGAGCACAGATACGCAGTATTTT. V is TRBV5-4 and J is TRBJ2-3; 9 positions match TRBD2. The germline CDR1 and CDR2 sequences are SGHNT and YYREEE (reference sequence). The CDR3 runs to 17 residues. Trimming took 6 bases from V and 0 from J; bases not matched to a gene: 11. Variable domain in full (rest from reference TRBV5-4 and TRBJ2-3): ETGVTQSPTHLIKTRGQQVTLRCSSQSGHNTVSWYQQALGQGPQFIFQYYREEENGRGNFPPRFSGLQFPNYSSELNVNALELDDSALYLCASTPNWAGGSTDTQYFGPGTRLTVL.